The text below deals with one T cell receptor (beta chain). These data are taken from a study of CD8 T cells in Susac syndrome. The CDR3 is 15 residues long. V shed 6 bases and J 3 bases; nucleotides not matched to a gene: 5. Germline CDR1 MNHEY, CDR2 SVGEGT. It was with random hexamers that roughly 0.5 to 1 ug RNA was reverse transcribed. MiXCR, run by TCRdb on the immunoSEQ multiplex PCR reads, gives a single entry per CDR3 protein. This table has some 75,000 distinct CDR3 sequences, approximately 93% appearing once. This receptor was taken from a human donor with Susac syndrome. The chain is built from TRBV6-2 or TRBV6-3 and TRBJ2-1, with 10 bases fitting TRBD2. The sample taken for sequencing was CD8+ T cells from PBMCs. The CDR3 DNA sequence: TGTGCCAGCAGCCCCCGGACTAGCGGCTACAATGAGCAGTTCTTC. Protein product: CASSPRTSGYNEQFF.